The 10 T cell receptor beta chains in this list originate from one sample, sequenced in a study of blood T cell repertoires in COVID-19. Repertoires were generated with immunoSEQ multiplex PCR, while TCRdb's copy carries only in-frame clones and drops some. The profile covers approximately 390,000 clones, with approximately 87% appearing a single time and around 10% taken by the ten largest. The sequenced material came from PBMCs or T cells enriched from blood (not recorded which). These receptors were obtained from a woman aged 45 to 65 who had recovered from COVID-19.

The V gene is TRBV2, the J gene TRBJ1-3; D is uncertain. V lost 2 bases and J lost 3, with 8 bases in between. Germline V gene lookup returns CDR1 SNHLY and CDR2 FYNNEI. There are 14 residues in the CDR3. The CDR3 DNA is TGTGCCAGCAGTGAAAACAGTCGTGGAAACACCATATATTTT. It encodes CASSENSRGNTIYF.

The V and J genes are TRBV11-2 and TRBJ2-7; D possibly corresponds to TRBD2 (6 bases). The germline V and J ends were trimmed by 8 bases and 2 bases, with 16 bases remaining between them. There are 14 residues in the CDR3. Germline CDR1 and CDR2: SGHAT and FQNNGV. The chain's CDR3 is CASGGGGRAYEQYF. The CDR3 nucleotides are TGTGCCAGCGGGGGAGGCGGCCGCGCCTACGAGCAGTACTTC.

This clone has only one observation. The CDR3 nucleotides read TGTGCCAGCAGCCCGACTAGCGGGGGAATCGGGGAGCTGTTTTTT. Protein: CASSPTSGGIGELFF. This chain joins TRBV7-2 and TRBJ2-2; 12 positions agree with TRBD2. The V gene end was trimmed by 5 bases and the J gene end by 7 bases; junction bases not matched to a gene: 5. The length of the CDR3 is 15 residues. Germline loops: CDR1 SGHTA, CDR2 FQGNSA.

This sequence joins TRBV6-5 and TRBJ2-4; 8 positions match TRBD2. The germline gives CDR1 MNHEY, CDR2 SVGAGI. V shed 0 bases, J shed 10 bases, and the junction held 8 bases outside the gene matches. There are 15 residues in the CDR3. The CDR3 loop is CASSYSKLAATIQYF. The CDR3 bases are TGTGCCAGCAGTTACTCGAAACTAGCGGCGACGATTCAGTACTTC.

V gene TRBV5-4 combines with J gene TRBJ2-4; tentative D call: TRBD1 (6 bases). Trimming left V 4 bases short and J 4 bases short, with 15 bases between. The length of the CDR3 is 15 residues. Germline lookup yields CDR1 SGHNT and CDR2 YYREEE (reference sequence). For the CDR3, the DNA is TGTGCCAGCAGCACCGCTACGGACAGTAAAAACATTCAGTACTTC. It codes for CASSTATDSKNIQYF. The whole variable domain, remainder taken from reference TRBV5-4 and TRBJ2-4, is ETGVTQSPTHLIKTRGQQVTLRCSSQSGHNTVSWYQQALGQGPQFIFQYYREEENGRGNFPPRFSGLQFPNYSSELNVNALELDDSALYLCASSTATDSKNIQYFGAGTRLSVL.

The chain recombines TRBV27 with TRBJ2-2; tentatively, D is TRBD1 (5 bases). Germline-derived CDR1 and CDR2 are MNHEY and SMNVEV (reference sequence). V was cut by 5 bases and J by 7 bases, with 17 bases left in between. The CDR3 is 15 residues long. CDR3 residues: CASSVPDNRHGELFF. The CDR3 region has the DNA TGTGCCAGCAGTGTTCCGGACAACCGGCACGGGGAGCTGTTTTTT.

The chain uses TRBV7-2 and TRBJ1-1; D unresolved. The length of the CDR3 is 14 residues. V was clipped by 1 base and J by 10 bases, with 16 bases between them. Per the germline V gene, CDR1 is SGHTA and CDR2 is FQGNSA. The CDR3 DNA follows: TGTGCCAGCAGCTTAGAAGTAGTTATAGTCCGAGCTTTCTTT. Its protein product is CASSLEVVIVRAFF.

The chain carries TRBV5-8 and TRBJ1-5; D might be TRBD1 (6 bases). Germline-derived CDR1 and CDR2 are SGHTS and YDEGEE. This CDR3 is built from 15 residues. V shed 0 bases and J shed 3 bases, with 10 bases lying between them. CDR3 DNA: TGTGCCAGCAGCTTGGAGGGGGGGCACAATCAGCCCCAGCATTTT. The encoded protein is CASSLEGGHNQPQHF.

The chain has TRBV18 and TRBJ2-7, with TRBD2 as a possible D gene (5 bases). The CDR3 covers 15 residues. The germline V and J ends were trimmed by 3 bases and 3 bases, with 15 bases remaining between them. Germline loops: CDR1 KGHSH, CDR2 LQKENI. Written as DNA, the CDR3 is TGTGCCAGCTCACCTCCAGGACGGGGATTCTACGAGCAGTACTTC. Its translation is CASSPPGRGFYEQYF.

The CDR3 here is CASTTGPNTEAFF. In DNA form, the CDR3 reads TGTGCCAGCACCACTGGGCCGAACACTGAAGCTTTCTTT. The chain recombines TRBV11-3 with TRBJ1-1; D call uncertain. V was clipped by 7 bases and J by 1 base, with 10 bases between them. The CDR3 runs 13 residues. Germline assignment: CDR1 SGHNT and CDR2 YENEEA.